The present TCR beta chain was sequenced within a study of identical twins. Study-level findings and limits: With beta out-of-frame sequences, excess sharing by twins was weaker. A partial confounding effect on zero-insertion analyses could come from invariant MAIT and iNKT cells.

Healthy Caucasians were all of the donors. This clonotype was recorded at least ten times. Its antigen is unidentified. Through template switching, a universal primer site was introduced, and the cDNA contained unique molecular identifiers. MiXCR, applied by TCRdb to the 5' RACE reads, yields one record per CDR3 protein. The sample lists roughly 250,000 distinct CDR3 sequences, more than 13% occurring once. The clonotype was recovered from a woman aged 18-29 years in good health. Sequencing input: memory (CD45RO+) T cells sorted from blood.

CDR3 in amino acids: CASLGQGASPLHF. The DNA of the CDR3 is TGTGCCAGCTTAGGACAGGGGGCTTCACCCCTCCACTTT. The V gene is TRBV2, the J gene TRBJ1-6, with 11 positions matching TRBD1. This CDR3 has 13 residues. The J segment lost 9 bases and the V segment lost 8 bases, leaving 3 bases of the junction unmatched. Per the germline V gene, CDR1 is SNHLY and CDR2 is FYNNEI. Based on the CDR3 plus reference TRBV2 and TRBJ1-6, the full variable domain is EPEVTQTPSHQVTQMGQEVILRCVPISNHLYFYWYRQILGQKVEFLVSFYNNEISEKSEIFDDQFSVERPDGSNFTLKIRSTKLEDSAMYFCASLGQGASPLHFGNGTRLTVT.